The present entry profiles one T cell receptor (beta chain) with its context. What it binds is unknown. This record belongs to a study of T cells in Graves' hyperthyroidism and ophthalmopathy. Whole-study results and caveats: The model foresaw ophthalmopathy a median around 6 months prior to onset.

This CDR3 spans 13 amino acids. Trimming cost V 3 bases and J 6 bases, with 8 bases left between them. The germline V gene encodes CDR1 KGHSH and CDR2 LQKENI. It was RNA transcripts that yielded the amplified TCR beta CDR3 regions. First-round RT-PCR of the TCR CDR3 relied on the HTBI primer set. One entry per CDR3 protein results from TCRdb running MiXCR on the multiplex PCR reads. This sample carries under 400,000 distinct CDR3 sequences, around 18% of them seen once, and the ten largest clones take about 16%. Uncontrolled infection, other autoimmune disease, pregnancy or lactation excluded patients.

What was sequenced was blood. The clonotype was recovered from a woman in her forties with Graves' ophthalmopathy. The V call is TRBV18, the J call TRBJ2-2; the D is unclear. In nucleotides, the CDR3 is TGTGCCAGCTCACCGGGCCGGTCCGGGGAGCTGTTTTTT. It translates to CASSPGRSGELFF.